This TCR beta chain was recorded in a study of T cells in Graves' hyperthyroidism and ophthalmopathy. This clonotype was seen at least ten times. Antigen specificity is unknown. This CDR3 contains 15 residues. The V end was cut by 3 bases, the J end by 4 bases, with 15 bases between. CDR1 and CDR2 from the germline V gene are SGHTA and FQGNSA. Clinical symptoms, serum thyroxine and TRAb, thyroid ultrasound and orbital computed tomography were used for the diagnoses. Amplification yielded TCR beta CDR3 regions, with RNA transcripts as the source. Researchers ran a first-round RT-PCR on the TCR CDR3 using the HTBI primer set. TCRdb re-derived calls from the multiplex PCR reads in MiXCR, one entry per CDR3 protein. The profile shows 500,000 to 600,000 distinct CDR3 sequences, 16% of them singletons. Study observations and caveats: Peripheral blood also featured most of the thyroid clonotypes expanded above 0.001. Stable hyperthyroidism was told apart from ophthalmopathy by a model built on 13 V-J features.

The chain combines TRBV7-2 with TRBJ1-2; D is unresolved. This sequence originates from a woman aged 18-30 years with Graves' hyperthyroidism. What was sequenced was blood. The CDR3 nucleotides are TGTGCCAGCAGCTTTCCCCCGGAGGGCGGCTATGGCTACACCTTC. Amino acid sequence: CASSFPPEGGYGYTF.